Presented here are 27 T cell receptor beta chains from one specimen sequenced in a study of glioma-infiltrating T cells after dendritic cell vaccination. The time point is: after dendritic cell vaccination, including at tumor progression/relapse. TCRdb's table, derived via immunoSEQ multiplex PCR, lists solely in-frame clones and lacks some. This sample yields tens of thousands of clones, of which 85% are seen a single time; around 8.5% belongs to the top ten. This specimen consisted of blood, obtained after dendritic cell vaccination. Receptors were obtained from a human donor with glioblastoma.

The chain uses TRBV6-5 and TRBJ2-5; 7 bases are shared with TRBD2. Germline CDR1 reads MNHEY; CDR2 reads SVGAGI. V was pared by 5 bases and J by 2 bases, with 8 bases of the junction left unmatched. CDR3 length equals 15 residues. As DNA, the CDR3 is TGTGCCAGCAGTCCTTTAGCGGGCGCACAAGAGACCCAGTACTTC. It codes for CASSPLAGAQETQYF.

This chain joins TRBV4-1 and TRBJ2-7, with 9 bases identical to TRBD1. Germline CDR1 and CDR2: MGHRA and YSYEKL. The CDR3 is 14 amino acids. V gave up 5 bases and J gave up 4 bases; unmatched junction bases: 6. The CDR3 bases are TGCGCCAGCAGCTACGACAGGGGGAAGTACGAGCAGTACTTC. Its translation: CASSYDRGKYEQYF.

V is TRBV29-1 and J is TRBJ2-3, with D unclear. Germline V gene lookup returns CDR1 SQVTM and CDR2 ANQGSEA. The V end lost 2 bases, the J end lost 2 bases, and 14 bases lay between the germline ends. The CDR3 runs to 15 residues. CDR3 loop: CSVELATVPTDTQYF. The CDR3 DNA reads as TGCAGCGTTGAATTGGCAACCGTCCCCACAGATACGCAGTATTTT.

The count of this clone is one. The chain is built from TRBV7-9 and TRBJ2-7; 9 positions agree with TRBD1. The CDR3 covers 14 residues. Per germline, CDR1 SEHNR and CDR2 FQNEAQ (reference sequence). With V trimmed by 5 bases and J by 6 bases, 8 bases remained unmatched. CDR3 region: CASSERDRETEQYF. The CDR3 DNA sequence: TGTGCCAGCAGCGAGAGGGACAGGGAGACCGAGCAGTACTTC. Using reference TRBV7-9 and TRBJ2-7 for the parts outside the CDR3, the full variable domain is DTGVSQNPRHKITKRGQNVTFRCDPISEHNRLYWYRQTLGQGPEFLTYFQNEAQLEKSRLLSDRFSAERPKGSFSTLEIQRTEQGDSAMYLCASSERDRETEQYFGPGTRLTVT.

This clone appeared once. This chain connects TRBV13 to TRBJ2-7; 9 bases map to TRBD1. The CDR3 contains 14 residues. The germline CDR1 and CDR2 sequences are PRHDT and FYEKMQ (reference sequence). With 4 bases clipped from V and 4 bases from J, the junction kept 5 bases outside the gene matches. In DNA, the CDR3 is TGTGCCAGCAGCTACGACAGGGGGGCGTACGAGCAGTACTTC. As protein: CASSYDRGAYEQYF.

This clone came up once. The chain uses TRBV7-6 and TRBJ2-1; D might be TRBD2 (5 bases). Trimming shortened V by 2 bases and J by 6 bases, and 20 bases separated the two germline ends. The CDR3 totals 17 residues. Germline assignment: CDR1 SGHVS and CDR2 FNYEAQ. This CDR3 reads CASSLLFMGEGTNEQFF. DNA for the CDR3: TGTGCCAGCAGCTTATTATTTATGGGAGAAGGAACCAATGAGCAGTTCTTC.

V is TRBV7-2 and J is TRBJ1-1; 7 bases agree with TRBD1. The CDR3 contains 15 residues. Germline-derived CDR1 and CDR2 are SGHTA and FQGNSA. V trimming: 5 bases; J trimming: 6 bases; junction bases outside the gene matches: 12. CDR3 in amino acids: CASSPSGGWDAEAFF. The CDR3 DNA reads TGTGCCAGCAGCCCCTCAGGGGGTTGGGACGCTGAAGCTTTCTTT.

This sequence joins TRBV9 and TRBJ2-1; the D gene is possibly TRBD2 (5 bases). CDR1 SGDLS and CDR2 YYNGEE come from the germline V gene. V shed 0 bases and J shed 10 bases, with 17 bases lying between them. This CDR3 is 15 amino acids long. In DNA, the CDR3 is TGTGCCAGCAGCGTAGAGGCTCGCCGCGGGCACGAGCAGTTCTTC. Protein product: CASSVEARRGHEQFF.

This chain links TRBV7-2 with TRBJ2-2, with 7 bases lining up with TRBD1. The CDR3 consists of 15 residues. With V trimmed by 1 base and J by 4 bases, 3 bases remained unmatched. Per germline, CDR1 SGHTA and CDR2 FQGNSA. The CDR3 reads CASSLEQGVTGELFF. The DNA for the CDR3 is TGTGCCAGCAGCTTAGAGCAGGGGGTCACCGGGGAGCTGTTTTTT.

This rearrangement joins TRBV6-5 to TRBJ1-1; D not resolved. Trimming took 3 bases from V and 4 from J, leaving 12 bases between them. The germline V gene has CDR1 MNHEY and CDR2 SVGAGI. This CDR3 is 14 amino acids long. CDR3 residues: CASSYQDWSTEAFF. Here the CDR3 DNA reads TGTGCCAGCAGTTATCAGGACTGGAGCACTGAAGCTTTCTTT.

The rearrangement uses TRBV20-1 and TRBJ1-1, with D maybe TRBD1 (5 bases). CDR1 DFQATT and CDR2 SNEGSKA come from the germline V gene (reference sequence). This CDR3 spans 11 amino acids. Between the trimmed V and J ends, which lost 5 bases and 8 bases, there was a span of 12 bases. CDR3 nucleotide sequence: TGCAGTGCTTTTAGGGGCGAAGAAGCTTTCTTT. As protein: CSAFRGEEAFF.

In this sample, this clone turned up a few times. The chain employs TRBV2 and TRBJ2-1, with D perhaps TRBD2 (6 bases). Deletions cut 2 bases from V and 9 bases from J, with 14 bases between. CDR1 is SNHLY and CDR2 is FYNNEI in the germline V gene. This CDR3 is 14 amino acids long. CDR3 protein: CASSETREFGEQFF. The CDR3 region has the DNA TGTGCCAGCAGTGAAACCCGGGAGTTCGGTGAGCAGTTCTTC. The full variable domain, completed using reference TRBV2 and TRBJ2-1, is EPEVTQTPSHQVTQMGQEVILRCVPISNHLYFYWYRQILGQKVEFLVSFYNNEISEKSEIFDDQFSVERPDGSNFTLKIRSTKLEDSAMYFCASSETREFGEQFFGPGTRLTVL.

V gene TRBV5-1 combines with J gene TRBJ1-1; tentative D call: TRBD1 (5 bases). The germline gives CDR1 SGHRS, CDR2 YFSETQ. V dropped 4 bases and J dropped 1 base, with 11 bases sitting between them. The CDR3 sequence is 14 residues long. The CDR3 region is CASSPGTSNTEAFF. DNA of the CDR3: TGCGCCAGCAGCCCAGGGACTTCGAACACTGAAGCTTTCTTT.

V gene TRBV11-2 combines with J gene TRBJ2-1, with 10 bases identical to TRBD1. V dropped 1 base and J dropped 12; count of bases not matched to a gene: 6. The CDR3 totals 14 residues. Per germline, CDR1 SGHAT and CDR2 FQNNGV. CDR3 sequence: CASSLAGQGSSQFF. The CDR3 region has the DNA TGTGCCAGCAGCTTAGCGGGACAGGGGTCATCGCAGTTCTTC.

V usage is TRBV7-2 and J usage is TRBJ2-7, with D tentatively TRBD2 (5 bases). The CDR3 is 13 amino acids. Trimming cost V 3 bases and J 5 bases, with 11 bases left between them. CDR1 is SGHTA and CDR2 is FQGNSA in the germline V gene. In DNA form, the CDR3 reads TGTGCCAGCAGCTTTCGCCCCGGGAACGAGCAGTACTTC. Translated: CASSFRPGNEQYF.

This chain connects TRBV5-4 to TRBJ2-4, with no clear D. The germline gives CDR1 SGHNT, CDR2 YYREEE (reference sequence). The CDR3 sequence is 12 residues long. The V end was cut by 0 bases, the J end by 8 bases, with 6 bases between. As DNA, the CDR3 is TGTGCCAGCAGCTTGGACCGGGACATTCAGTACTTC. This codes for CASSLDRDIQYF.

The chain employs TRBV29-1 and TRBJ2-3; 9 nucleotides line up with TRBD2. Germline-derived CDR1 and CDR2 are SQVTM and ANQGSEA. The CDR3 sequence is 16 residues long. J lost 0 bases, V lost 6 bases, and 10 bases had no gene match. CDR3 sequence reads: CSVGRLADYSTDTQYF. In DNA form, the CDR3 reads TGCAGCGTGGGGAGACTAGCGGATTATAGCACAGATACGCAGTATTTT.

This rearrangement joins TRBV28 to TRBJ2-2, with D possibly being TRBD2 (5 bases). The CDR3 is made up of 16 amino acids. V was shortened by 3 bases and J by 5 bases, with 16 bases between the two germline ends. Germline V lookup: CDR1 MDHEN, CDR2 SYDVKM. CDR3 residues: CASSLIGESGTGELFF. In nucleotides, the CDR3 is TGTGCCAGCAGTTTGATTGGGGAATCGGGGACCGGGGAGCTGTTTTTT. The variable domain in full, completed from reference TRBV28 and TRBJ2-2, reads DVKVTQSSRYLVKRTGEKVFLECVQDMDHENMFWYRQDPGLGLRLIYFSYDVKMKEKGDIPEGYSVSREKKERFSLILESASTNQTSMYLCASSLIGESGTGELFFGEGSRLTVL.

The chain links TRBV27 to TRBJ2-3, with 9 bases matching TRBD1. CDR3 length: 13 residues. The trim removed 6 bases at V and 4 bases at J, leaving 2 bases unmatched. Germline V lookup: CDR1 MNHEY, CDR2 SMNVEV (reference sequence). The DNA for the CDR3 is TGTGCCAGCAGCCGACAGGGGGCAGATACGCAGTATTTT. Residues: CASSRQGADTQYF.

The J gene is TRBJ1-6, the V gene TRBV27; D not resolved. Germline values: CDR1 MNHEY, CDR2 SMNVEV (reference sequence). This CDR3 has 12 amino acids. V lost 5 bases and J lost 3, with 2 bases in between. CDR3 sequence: CASSLYNSPLHF. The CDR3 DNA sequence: TGTGCCAGCAGTCTCTATAATTCACCCCTCCACTTT.

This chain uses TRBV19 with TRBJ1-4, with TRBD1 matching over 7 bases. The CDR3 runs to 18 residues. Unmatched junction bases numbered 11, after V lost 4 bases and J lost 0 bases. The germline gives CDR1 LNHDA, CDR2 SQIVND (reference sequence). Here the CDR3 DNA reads TGTGCCAGTAGTACCCTACAGGGGCCAACTTCAACTAATGAAAAACTGTTTTTT. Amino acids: CASSTLQGPTSTNEKLFF. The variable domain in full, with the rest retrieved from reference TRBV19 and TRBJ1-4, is DGGITQSPKYLFRKEGQNVTLSCEQNLNHDAMYWYRQDPGQGLRLIYYSQIVNDFQKGDIAEGYSVSREKKESFPLTVTSAQKNPTAFYLCASSTLQGPTSTNEKLFFGSGTQLSVL.

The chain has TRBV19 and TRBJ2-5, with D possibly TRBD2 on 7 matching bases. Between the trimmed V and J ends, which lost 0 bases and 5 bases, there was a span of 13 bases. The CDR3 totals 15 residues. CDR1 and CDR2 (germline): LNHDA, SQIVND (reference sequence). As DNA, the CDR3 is TGTGCCAGTAGTATAGATACGGGGGGCGGCGAGACCCAGTACTTC. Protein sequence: CASSIDTGGGETQYF.

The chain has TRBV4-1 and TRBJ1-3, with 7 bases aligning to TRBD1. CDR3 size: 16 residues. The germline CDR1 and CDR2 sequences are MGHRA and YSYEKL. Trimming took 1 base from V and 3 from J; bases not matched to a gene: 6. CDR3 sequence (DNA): TGCGCCAGCAGCCAAGTGAGGGGGCGAGTTGGAAACACCATATATTTT. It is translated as CASSQVRGRVGNTIYF.

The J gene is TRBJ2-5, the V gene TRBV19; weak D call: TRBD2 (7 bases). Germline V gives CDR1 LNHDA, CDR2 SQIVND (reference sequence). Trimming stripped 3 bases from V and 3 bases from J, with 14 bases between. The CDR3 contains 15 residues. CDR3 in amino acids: CASSIGGAEEETQYF. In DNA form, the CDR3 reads TGTGCCAGTAGTATTGGGGGGGCCGAGGAAGAGACCCAGTACTTC.

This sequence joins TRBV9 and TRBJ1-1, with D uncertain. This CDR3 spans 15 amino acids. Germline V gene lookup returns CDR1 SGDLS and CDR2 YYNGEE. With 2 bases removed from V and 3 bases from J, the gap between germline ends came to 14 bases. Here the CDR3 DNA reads TGTGCCAGCAGCGTCAAAACAACCCTGGACACTGAAGCTTTCTTT. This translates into CASSVKTTLDTEAFF.

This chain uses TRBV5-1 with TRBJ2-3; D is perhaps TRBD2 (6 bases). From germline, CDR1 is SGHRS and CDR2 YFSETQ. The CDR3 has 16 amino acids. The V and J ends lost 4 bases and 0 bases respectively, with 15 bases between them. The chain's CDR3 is CASSLGVAASTDTQYF. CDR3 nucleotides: TGCGCCAGCAGCCTGGGGGTAGCGGCTAGCACAGATACGCAGTATTTT.

CDR3 DNA: TGTGCCAGTAGTATAGAAGGACAACTTAGCACAGATACGCAGTATTTT. Amino acid sequence: CASSIEGQLSTDTQYF. This chain uses TRBV19 with TRBJ2-3, with TRBD1 as a possible D gene (5 bases). There are 16 residues in the CDR3. V lost 0 bases and J lost 0, with 10 bases in between. The germline gives CDR1 LNHDA, CDR2 SQIVND (reference sequence).